These 25 T cell receptor beta chains were all obtained from the same sample, sequenced in a study of cytomegalovirus exposure and HLA in healthy donors. The study ran its PCR with 60 Vbeta and 13 Jbeta primers. Data came from immunoSEQ multiplex PCR; TCRdb stores just in-frame clones and leaves some out. The data contain approximately 100,000 clones, about 74% of them singletons. The specimen was PBMCs. The receptors derive from a woman in her late teens or twenties in good health and CMV-seropositive.

This clone was seen a single time. The chain has TRBV7-9 and TRBJ2-1; perhaps TRBD2 as D (5 bases). This CDR3 spans 13 amino acids. Trimming stripped 0 bases from V and 6 bases from J, with 6 bases between. Germline lookup yields CDR1 SEHNR and CDR2 FQNEAQ (reference sequence). As DNA, the CDR3 is TGTGCCAGCAGCTTAGCGGCGGGCAATGAGCAGTTCTTC. Amino acids: CASSLAAGNEQFF.

The CDR3 protein is CASSNGDSPGNIQYF. The CDR3 coding sequence is TGTGCCAGCAGCAACGGGGACAGTCCCGGAAACATTCAGTACTTC. The chain combines TRBV6-6 with TRBJ2-4, with TRBD1 identical over 7 bases. V dropped 6 bases and J dropped 6; count of bases not matched to a gene: 11. The germline V gene has CDR1 MNHNY and CDR2 SVGAGI (reference sequence). The CDR3 spans 15 residues.

The chain employs TRBV28 and TRBJ2-7; 10 bases fit TRBD1. This CDR3 has 16 amino acids. Trimming at V came to 5 bases and at J to 2 bases, leaving 9 bases not matched to a gene. The germline CDR1 and CDR2 sequences are MDHEN and SYDVKM. The CDR3 protein is CASSLPTGGLPYEQYF. The CDR3 region has the DNA TGTGCCAGCAGTCTTCCGACAGGGGGCCTCCCCTACGAGCAGTACTTC. Full variable domain (remainder filled in from reference TRBV28 and TRBJ2-7): DVKVTQSSRYLVKRTGEKVFLECVQDMDHENMFWYRQDPGLGLRLIYFSYDVKMKEKGDIPEGYSVSREKKERFSLILESASTNQTSMYLCASSLPTGGLPYEQYFGPGTRLTVT.

V usage is TRBV28 and J usage is TRBJ2-5; possibly TRBD2 for D (5 bases). Germline loops: CDR1 MDHEN, CDR2 SYDVKM. V lost 5 bases to trimming and J lost 4 bases, with 17 bases between them. The CDR3 spans 15 residues. The CDR3 sequence is CASSGLAGMLETQYF. CDR3 nucleotide sequence: TGTGCCAGCAGTGGGCTAGCTGGGATGTTAGAGACCCAGTACTTC.

V usage is TRBV10-1 and J usage is TRBJ1-5; 9 bases fit TRBD1. Germline V gene sequence: CDR1 WNHNN, CDR2 SYGVQD (reference sequence). Trimming cost V 6 bases and J 4 bases; bases outside gene matches: 7. This CDR3 spans 15 amino acids. Here the CDR3 reads CASSLAGQGNQPQHF. The CDR3, as DNA: TGCGCCAGCAGCCTTGCGGGACAGGGAAATCAGCCCCAGCATTTT.

In its sample, this clone was seen a few times. The V gene is TRBV10-3, the J gene TRBJ2-7; TRBD2 matches at 7 bases. The V segment lost 5 bases and the J segment 2 bases; nucleotides outside the gene matches: 6. This CDR3 has 14 amino acids. In germline, CDR1 is ENHRY, CDR2 SYGVKD. CDR3 in amino acids: CAISMGSGAYEQYF. The CDR3 DNA follows: TGTGCCATCAGTATGGGAAGCGGGGCCTACGAGCAGTACTTC.

The chain is built from TRBV7-8 and TRBJ1-4; D gene ambiguous. Looked up from germline, CDR1 is SGHVS and CDR2 is FQNEAQ. V gave up 4 bases and J gave up 0 bases, with 12 bases separating them. The CDR3 spans 16 residues. The CDR3 region has the DNA TGTGCCAGCAGCTCCCAAAACGGTGCAACTAATGAAAAACTGTTTTTT. Translated: CASSSQNGATNEKLFF.

This rearrangement joins TRBV11-1 to TRBJ2-5; possible D gene TRBD1, 5 bases. V was cut by 5 bases and J by 9 bases, with 16 bases left in between. This CDR3 is 13 amino acids long. The germline CDR1 and CDR2 sequences are SGHAT and FQDESV (reference sequence). The CDR3 region is CASSPSESRAQYF. The CDR3 DNA reads as TGTGCCAGCAGCCCCTCTGAGTCCAGGGCCCAGTACTTC. Drawing the rest from reference TRBV11-1 and TRBJ2-5, the complete variable domain is EAEVAQSPRYKITEKSQAVAFWCDPISGHATLYWYRQILGQGPELLVQFQDESVVDDSQLPKDRFSAERLKGVDSTLKIQPAELGDSAMYLCASSPSESRAQYFGPGTRLLVL.

V usage is TRBV10-3 and J usage is TRBJ1-5; TRBD1 might be the D (6 bases). This CDR3 region has 15 residues. Trimming took 4 bases from V and 0 from J, leaving 10 bases between them. CDR1 ENHRY and CDR2 SYGVKD come from the germline V gene. The CDR3 here is CAISVSGDSNQPQHF. The CDR3, as DNA: TGTGCCATCAGTGTTTCAGGGGATAGCAATCAGCCCCAGCATTTT.

This clone has only a few counts. The V call is TRBV5-1, the J call TRBJ2-7, with a tentative D call TRBD1 (6 bases). The CDR3 runs 13 residues. From germline, CDR1 is SGHRS and CDR2 YFSETQ. V was pared by 4 bases and J by 0 bases, with 8 bases between. The CDR3 is CASSKDSSYEQYF. CDR3 DNA sequence: TGCGCCAGCAGCAAGGACAGCTCCTACGAGCAGTACTTC.

V gene TRBV11-2 combines with J gene TRBJ2-7; no clear D gene. This CDR3 is 13 amino acids long. Per germline, CDR1 SGHAT and CDR2 FQNNGV. Trimming took off 5 bases at V and 4 bases at J, with 12 bases between the two ends. Here the CDR3 reads CASSPLSRYEQYF. In DNA, the CDR3 is TGTGCCAGCAGCCCCCTTTCCCGGTACGAGCAGTACTTC.

The chain employs TRBV30 and TRBJ1-1, with 8 bases lining up with TRBD1. Per the germline V gene, CDR1 is GTSNPN and CDR2 is SVGIG (reference sequence). J gave up 3 bases and V 7 bases, and 16 bases lay outside the gene matches. CDR3 length: 16 amino acids. CDR3 sequence: CASNTGAGGVDTEAFF. CDR3 DNA: TGTGCCTCCAATACCGGGGCAGGGGGCGTCGACACTGAAGCTTTCTTT.

CDR3 sequence: CAISESDDRVGGELFF. The CDR3 DNA reads as TGTGCCATCAGTGAGTCCGATGACAGGGTAGGCGGGGAGCTGTTTTTT. The rearrangement joins TRBV10-3 to TRBJ2-2; 7 nucleotides align to TRBD1. J gave up 7 bases and V 0 bases, and 8 bases lay outside the gene matches. CDR3 length equals 16 residues. The V gene's germline CDR1 is ENHRY and CDR2 SYGVKD.

The chain joins TRBV19 to TRBJ2-2, with 11 bases identical to TRBD2. Germline assignment: CDR1 LNHDA and CDR2 SQIVND (reference sequence). V was pared by 5 bases and J by 4 bases, with 6 bases of the junction left unmatched. The CDR3 runs to 16 residues. The CDR3 here is CASSLTSGRGTGELFF. Written as DNA, the CDR3 is TGTGCCAGTAGTCTAACTAGCGGGAGAGGCACCGGGGAGCTGTTTTTT.

V and J are TRBV19 and TRBJ2-3, with D uncertain. The CDR3 runs 11 residues. The germline CDR1 and CDR2 sequences are LNHDA and SQIVND (reference sequence). The V and J ends lost 10 bases and 4 bases respectively, with 9 bases between them. CDR3 in DNA: TGTGCCATCCCAGGCCCAGATACGCAGTATTTT. This gives the protein CAIPGPDTQYF.

This clone is a singleton in its sample. Other DNA sequences in this specimen translate into the identical CDR3. The chain joins TRBV7-2 to TRBJ2-5; D is unresolved. The CDR3 consists of 13 residues. Trimming removed 5 bases from V and 1 base from J, with 8 bases in between. Germline lookup yields CDR1 SGHTA and CDR2 FQGNSA. The CDR3 sequence: CASSPAGQETQYF. In DNA form, the CDR3 reads TGTGCCAGCAGCCCTGCCGGCCAAGAGACCCAGTACTTC.

This clone was seen a handful of times. The V gene is TRBV6-4, the J gene TRBJ2-2, with 10 nucleotides matching TRBD2. With 4 bases clipped from V and 1 base from J, the junction kept 3 bases outside the gene matches. The CDR3 has 16 residues. Germline CDR1 and CDR2: MRHNA and SNTAGT. CDR3: CASSALAGGNTGELFF. CDR3 sequence (DNA): TGTGCCAGCAGTGCCTTAGCGGGAGGGAACACCGGGGAGCTGTTTTTT.

The rearrangement joins TRBV5-6 to TRBJ2-7, with D perhaps matching TRBD2 (5 bases). V gave up 1 base and J gave up 5 bases, with 13 bases separating them. This CDR3 is 14 amino acids long. Germline assignment: CDR1 SGHDT and CDR2 YYEEEE. This CDR3 is CASSLYGLAHEQYF. The CDR3 DNA is TGTGCCAGCAGCTTGTATGGGCTAGCCCACGAGCAGTACTTC.

This clone appeared a single time. This chain links TRBV6-5 with TRBJ2-7, with D unresolved. The CDR3 has 14 amino acids. V lost 0 bases and J lost 3, with 9 bases in between. Germline assignment: CDR1 MNHEY and CDR2 SVGAGI. Written as DNA, the CDR3 is TGTGCCAGCAGTTACTCGAGTTCCGGCTACGAGCAGTACTTC. Its protein product is CASSYSSSGYEQYF.

The chain links TRBV7-3 to TRBJ2-1; no firm D call. Germline CDR1 is SGHTA and CDR2 is FQGTGA. The V end lost 4 bases, the J end lost 0 bases, and 13 bases lay between the germline ends. This CDR3 is 16 amino acids long. In DNA form, the CDR3 reads TGTGCCAGCAGCTCCGACATCAAGAGCTCCTACAATGAGCAGTTCTTC. Translated, it gives CASSSDIKSSYNEQFF.

The chain employs TRBV7-9 and TRBJ2-5; a weak D match, TRBD2 (7 bases). Germline V gene data show CDR1 as SEHNR and CDR2 as FQNEAQ (reference sequence). Trimming took off 6 bases at V and 11 bases at J, with 25 bases between the two ends. The CDR3 covers 15 residues. The CDR3 DNA follows: TGTGCCAGCAGGTCCCCGCCGGGCGGGGGCCGGGAGCAGTACTTC. Protein product: CASRSPPGGGREQYF.

The chain carries TRBV6-5 and TRBJ1-1; 8 bases line up with TRBD1. V shed 2 bases, J shed 1 base, and the junction held 0 bases outside the gene matches. Looked up from germline, CDR1 is MNHEY and CDR2 is SVGAGI. CDR3 size: 14 residues. The CDR3 protein is CASSYGTGNTEAFF. The CDR3 nucleotides are TGTGCCAGCAGTTACGGGACAGGGAACACTGAAGCTTTCTTT.

The chain joins TRBV28 to TRBJ1-1; D is unclear. V was trimmed by 8 bases and J by 1 base, leaving 14 bases between them. Germline V gives CDR1 MDHEN, CDR2 SYDVKM. The CDR3 runs 14 residues. The chain's CDR3 is CASVRFLGNTEAFF. CDR3 nucleotides: TGTGCCAGCGTAAGGTTCCTAGGGAACACTGAAGCTTTCTTT. The variable domain in full, completed from reference TRBV28 and TRBJ1-1, reads DVKVTQSSRYLVKRTGEKVFLECVQDMDHENMFWYRQDPGLGLRLIYFSYDVKMKEKGDIPEGYSVSREKKERFSLILESASTNQTSMYLCASVRFLGNTEAFFGQGTRLTVV.

This chain uses TRBV27 with TRBJ1-1; 8 bases match TRBD1. The CDR3 contains 14 residues. Germline V gives CDR1 MNHEY, CDR2 SMNVEV (reference sequence). V gave up 5 bases and J gave up 1 base; unmatched junction bases: 3. The CDR3 bases are TGTGCCAGCAGTCCCGGGACAGGGAACACTGAAGCTTTCTTT. This sequence encodes CASSPGTGNTEAFF.

This chain joins TRBV30 and TRBJ1-4; TRBD1 might be the D (5 bases). Germline V gene lookup returns CDR1 GTSNPN and CDR2 SVGIG (reference sequence). The CDR3 is made up of 15 amino acids. V lost 0 bases and J 4 bases, leaving 12 bases between the germline ends. In DNA form, the CDR3 reads TGTGCCTGGAGTGTACGGGGGGAATTTAATGAAAAACTGTTTTTT. Translation: CAWSVRGEFNEKLFF.